This TCR beta chain was retrieved from a study of cytomegalovirus exposure and HLA in healthy donors. Study-wide points: The classifier, whose performance was assessed in both the original and validation cohorts, reportedly diagnosed cytomegalovirus status with high specificity and sensitivity. Later analysis demonstrated an association between a missense DCLRE1C variant and TCR beta V- and J-gene trimming.

The length of the CDR3 is 14 residues. Germline-derived CDR1 and CDR2 are SNHLY and FYNNEI. V lost 7 bases and J 4 bases, leaving 13 bases between the germline ends. Both 60 Vbeta primers and 13 Jbeta primers went into the PCR. Assay: immunoSEQ multiplex PCR; the TCRdb copy retains only in-frame clones and omits some. The repertoire has 150,000 or so clones, approximately 80% of them found once; the top ten carry about 2.2%. Regarding this clone: Its antigen is as yet unknown.

The origin of this receptor is a man in his forties or fifties in good health and CMV-seronegative. V usage is TRBV2 and J usage is TRBJ2-2, with unresolved D. The sequenced sample consisted of PBMCs. The chain's CDR3 is CASTEHIFTGELFF. For the CDR3, the DNA is TGTGCCAGCACTGAGCACATATTCACCGGGGAGCTGTTTTTT.